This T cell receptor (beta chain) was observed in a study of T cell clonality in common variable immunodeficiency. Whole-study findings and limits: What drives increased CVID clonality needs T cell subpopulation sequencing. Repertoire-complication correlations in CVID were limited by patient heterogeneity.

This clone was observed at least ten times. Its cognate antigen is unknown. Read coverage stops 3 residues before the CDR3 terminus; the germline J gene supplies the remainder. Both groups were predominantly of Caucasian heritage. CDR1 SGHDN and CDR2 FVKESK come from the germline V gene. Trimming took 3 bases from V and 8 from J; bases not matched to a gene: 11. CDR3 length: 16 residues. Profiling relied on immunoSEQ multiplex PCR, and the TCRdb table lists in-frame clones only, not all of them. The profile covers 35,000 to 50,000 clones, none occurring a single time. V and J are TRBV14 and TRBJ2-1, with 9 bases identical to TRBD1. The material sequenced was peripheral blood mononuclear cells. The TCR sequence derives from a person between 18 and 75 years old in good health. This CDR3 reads CASSHRQGGLHYEQFF. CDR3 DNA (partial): TGTGCCAGCAGCCATCGACAGGGGGGACTTCACTATGAG.